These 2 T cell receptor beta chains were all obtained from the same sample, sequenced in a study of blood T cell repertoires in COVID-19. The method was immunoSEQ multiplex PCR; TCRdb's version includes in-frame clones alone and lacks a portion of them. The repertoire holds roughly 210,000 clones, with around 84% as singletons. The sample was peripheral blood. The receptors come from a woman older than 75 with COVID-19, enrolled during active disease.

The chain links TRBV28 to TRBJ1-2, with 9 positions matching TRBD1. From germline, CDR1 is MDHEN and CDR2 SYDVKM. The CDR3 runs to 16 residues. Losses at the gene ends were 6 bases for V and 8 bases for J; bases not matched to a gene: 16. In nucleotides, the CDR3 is TGTGCCAGCAGCTCACTAGGGACAGGGCTCCTGGGGGGCTACACCTTC. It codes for CASSSLGTGLLGGYTF.

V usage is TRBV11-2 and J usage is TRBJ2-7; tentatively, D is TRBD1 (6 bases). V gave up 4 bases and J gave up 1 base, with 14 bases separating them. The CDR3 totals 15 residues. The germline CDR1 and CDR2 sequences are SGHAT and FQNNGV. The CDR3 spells CASSSSGQISYEQYV. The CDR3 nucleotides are TGTGCCAGCAGCTCCTCGGGACAAATTTCCTACGAGCAGTACGTC.